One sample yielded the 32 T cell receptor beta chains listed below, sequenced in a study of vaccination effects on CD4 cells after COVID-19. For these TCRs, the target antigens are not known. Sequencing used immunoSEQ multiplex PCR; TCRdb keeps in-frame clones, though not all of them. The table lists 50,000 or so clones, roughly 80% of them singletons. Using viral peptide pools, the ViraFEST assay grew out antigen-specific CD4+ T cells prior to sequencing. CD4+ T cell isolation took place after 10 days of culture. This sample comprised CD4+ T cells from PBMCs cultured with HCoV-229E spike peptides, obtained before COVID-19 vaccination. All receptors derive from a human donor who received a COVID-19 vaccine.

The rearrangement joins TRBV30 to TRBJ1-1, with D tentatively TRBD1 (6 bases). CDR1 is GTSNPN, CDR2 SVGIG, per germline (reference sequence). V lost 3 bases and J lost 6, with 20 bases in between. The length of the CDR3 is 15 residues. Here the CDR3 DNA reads TGTGCCTGGAGGACAGGTACGATTGGAGCGGCTGAAGCTTTCTTT. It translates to CAWRTGTIGAAEAFF.

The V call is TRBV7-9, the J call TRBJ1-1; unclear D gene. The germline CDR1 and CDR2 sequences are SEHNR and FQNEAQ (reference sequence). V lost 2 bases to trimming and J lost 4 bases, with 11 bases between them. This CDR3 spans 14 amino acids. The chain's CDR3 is CASSLTGPATEAFF. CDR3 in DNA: TGTGCCAGCAGCTTAACTGGGCCGGCCACTGAAGCTTTCTTT.

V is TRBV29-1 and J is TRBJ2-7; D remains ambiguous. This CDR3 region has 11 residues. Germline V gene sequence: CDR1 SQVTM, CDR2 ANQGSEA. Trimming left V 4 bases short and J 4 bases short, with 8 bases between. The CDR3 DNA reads TGCAGCGTTGCTCTTCTTTACGAGCAGTACGTC. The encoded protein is CSVALLYEQYV.

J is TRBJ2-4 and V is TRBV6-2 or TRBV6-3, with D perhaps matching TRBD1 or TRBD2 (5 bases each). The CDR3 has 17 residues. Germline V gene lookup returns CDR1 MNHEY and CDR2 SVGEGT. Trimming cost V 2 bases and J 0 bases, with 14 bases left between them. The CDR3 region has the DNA TGTGCCAGCAGTTACGGGGGATACTCTTTAGCCAAAAACATTCAGTACTTC. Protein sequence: CASSYGGYSLAKNIQYF.

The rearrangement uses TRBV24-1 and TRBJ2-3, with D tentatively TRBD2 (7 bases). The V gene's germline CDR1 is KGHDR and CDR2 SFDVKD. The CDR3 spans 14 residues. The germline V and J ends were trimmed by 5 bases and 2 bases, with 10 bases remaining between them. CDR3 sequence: CATSVAGATDTQYF. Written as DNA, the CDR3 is TGTGCCACCAGTGTCGCGGGGGCCACAGATACGCAGTATTTT.

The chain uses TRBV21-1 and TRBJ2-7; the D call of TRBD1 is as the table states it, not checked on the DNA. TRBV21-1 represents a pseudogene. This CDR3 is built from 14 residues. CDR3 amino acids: CASNPTGVDYEQYV. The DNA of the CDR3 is TGTGCCAGCAACCCAACAGGGGTCGACTACGAGCAGTACGTC.

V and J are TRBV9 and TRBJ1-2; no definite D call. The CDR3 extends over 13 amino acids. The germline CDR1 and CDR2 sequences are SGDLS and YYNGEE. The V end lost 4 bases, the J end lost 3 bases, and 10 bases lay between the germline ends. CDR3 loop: CASSPGRDYGYTF. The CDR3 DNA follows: TGTGCCAGCAGCCCCGGACGGGACTATGGCTACACCTTC.

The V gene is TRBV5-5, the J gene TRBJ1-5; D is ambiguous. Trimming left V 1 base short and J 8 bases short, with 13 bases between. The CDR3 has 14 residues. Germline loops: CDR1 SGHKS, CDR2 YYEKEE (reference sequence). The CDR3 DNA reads TGTGCCAGCAGCTTGTCCCCAGGCGGGGAGCCCCAGCATTTT. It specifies CASSLSPGGEPQHF. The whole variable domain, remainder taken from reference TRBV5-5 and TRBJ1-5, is DAGVTQSPTHLIKTRGQQVTLRCSPISGHKSVSWYQQVLGQGPQFIFQYYEKEERGRGNFPDRFSARQFPNYSSELNVNALLLGDSALYLCASSLSPGGEPQHFGDGTRLSIL.

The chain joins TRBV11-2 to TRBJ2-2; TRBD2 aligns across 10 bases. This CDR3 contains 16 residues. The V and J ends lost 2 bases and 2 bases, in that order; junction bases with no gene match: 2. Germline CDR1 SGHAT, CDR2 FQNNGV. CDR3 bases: TGTGCCAGCAGCTTATTAGCGGGGGGTAACACCGGGGAGCTGTTTTTT. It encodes CASSLLAGGNTGELFF.

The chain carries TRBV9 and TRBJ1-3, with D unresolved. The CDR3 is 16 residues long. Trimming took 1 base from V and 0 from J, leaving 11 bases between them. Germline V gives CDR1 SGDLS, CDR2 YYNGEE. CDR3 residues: CASSVQDGRSGNTIYF. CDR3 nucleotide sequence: TGTGCCAGCAGCGTACAGGATGGGCGCTCTGGAAACACCATATATTTT.

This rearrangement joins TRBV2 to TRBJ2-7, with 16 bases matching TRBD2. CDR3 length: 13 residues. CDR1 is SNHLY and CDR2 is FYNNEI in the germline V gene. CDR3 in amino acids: CASTGTSGGALHV. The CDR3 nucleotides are TGTGCCAGCACCGGGACTAGCGGGGGGGCCCTCCACGTC.

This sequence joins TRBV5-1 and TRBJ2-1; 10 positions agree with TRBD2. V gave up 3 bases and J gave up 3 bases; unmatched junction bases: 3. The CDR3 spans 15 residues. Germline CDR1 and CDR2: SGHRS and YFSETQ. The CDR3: CASSSASGSYNEQFF. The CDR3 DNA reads TGCGCCAGCAGCTCCGCTAGCGGGAGCTACAATGAGCAGTTCTTC. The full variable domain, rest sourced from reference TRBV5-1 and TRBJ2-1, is KAGVTQTPRYLIKTRGQQVTLSCSPISGHRSVSWYQQTPGQGLQFLFEYFSETQRNKGNFPGRFSGRQFSNSRSEMNVSTLELGDSALYLCASSSASGSYNEQFFGPGTRLTVL.

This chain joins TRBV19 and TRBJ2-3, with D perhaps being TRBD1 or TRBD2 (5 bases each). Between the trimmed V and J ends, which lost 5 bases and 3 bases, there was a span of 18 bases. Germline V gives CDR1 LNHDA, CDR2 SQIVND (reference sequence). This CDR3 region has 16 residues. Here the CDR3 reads CASSFAAARGTDTQYF. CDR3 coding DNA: TGTGCCAGTAGTTTCGCCGCGGCGAGGGGAACAGATACGCAGTATTTT.

The CDR3, as DNA: TGCGCCAGCAGCTCCAGACTAGCGGGGGGTCAAGAGACCCAGTACTTC. As protein: CASSSRLAGGQETQYF. This chain uses TRBV4-1 with TRBJ2-5; 13 bases are shared with TRBD2. Per germline, CDR1 MGHRA and CDR2 YSYEKL. The V gene end was trimmed by 5 bases and the J gene end by 2 bases; junction bases not matched to a gene: 5. The CDR3 runs to 16 residues.

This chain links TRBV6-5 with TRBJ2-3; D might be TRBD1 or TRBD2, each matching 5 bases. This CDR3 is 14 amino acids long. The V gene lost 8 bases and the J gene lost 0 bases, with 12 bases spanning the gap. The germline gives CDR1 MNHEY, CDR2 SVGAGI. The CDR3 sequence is CASSWDRSTDTQYF. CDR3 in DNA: TGTGCCAGCTCATGGGACCGAAGCACAGATACGCAGTATTTT.

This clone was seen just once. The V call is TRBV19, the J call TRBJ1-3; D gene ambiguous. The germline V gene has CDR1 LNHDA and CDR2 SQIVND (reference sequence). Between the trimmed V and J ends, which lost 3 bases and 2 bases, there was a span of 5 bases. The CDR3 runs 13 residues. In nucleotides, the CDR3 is TGTGCCAGTAGTATTTGGGCTGGAAACACCATATATTTT. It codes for CASSIWAGNTIYF.

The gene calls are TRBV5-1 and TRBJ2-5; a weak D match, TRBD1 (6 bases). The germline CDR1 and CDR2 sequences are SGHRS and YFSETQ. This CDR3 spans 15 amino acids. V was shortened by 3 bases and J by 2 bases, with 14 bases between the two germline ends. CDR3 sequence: CASSSQGGSQETQYF. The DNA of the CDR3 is TGCGCCAGCAGCTCCCAAGGGGGTAGTCAAGAGACCCAGTACTTC.

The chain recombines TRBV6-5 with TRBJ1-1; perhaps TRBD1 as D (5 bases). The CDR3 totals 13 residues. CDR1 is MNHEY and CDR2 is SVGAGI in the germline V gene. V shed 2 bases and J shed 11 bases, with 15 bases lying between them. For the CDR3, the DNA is TGTGCCAGCAGTTACGAAGGGACCGGTCGGGCTTTCTTT. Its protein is CASSYEGTGRAFF.

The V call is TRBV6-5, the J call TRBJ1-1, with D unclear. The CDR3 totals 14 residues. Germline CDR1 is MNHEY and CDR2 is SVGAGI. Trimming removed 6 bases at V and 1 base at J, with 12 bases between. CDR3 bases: TGTGCCAGCAGATCAACGCGAGGGAACACTGAAGCTTTCTTT. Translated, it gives CASRSTRGNTEAFF.

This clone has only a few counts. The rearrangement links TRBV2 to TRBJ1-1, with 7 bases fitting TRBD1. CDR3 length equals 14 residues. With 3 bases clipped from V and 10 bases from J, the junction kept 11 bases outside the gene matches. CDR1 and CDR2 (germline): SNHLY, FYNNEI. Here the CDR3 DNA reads TGTGCCAGCAGTGAGCGGGGTACAGGGGTTTCAGCTTTCTTT. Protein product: CASSERGTGVSAFF.

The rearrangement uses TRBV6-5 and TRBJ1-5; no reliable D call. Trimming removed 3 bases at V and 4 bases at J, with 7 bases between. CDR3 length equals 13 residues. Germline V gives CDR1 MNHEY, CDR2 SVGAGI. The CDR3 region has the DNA TGTGCCAGCAGTTATGGAATAAATCAGCCCCAGCATTTT. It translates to CASSYGINQPQHF.

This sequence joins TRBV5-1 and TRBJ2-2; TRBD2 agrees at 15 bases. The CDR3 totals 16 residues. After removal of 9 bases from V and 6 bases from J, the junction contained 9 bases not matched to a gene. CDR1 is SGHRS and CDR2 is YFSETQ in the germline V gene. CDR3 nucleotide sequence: TGCGCCACCACCGGACTAGCGGGGGGGCAAGCCGGGGAGCTGTTTTTT. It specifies CATTGLAGGQAGELFF. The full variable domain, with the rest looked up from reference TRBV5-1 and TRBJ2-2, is KAGVTQTPRYLIKTRGQQVTLSCSPISGHRSVSWYQQTPGQGLQFLFEYFSETQRNKGNFPGRFSGRQFSNSRSEMNVSTLELGDSALYLCATTGLAGGQAGELFFGEGSRLTVL.

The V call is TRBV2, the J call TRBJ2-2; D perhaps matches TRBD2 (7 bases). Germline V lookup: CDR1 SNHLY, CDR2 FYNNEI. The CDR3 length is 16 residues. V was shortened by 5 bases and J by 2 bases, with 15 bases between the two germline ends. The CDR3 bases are TGTGCCAGCAGTTCCGAGAGGGGGGGTAACACCGGGGAGCTGTTTTTT. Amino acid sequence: CASSSERGGNTGELFF.

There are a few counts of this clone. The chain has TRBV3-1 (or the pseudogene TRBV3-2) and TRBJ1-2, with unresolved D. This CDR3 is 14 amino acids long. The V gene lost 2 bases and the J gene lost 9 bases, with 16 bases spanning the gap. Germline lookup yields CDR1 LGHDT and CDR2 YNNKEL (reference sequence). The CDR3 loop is CASSQRVRLGSYTF. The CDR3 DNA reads TGTGCCAGCAGCCAACGGGTCCGATTAGGGAGCTACACCTTC.

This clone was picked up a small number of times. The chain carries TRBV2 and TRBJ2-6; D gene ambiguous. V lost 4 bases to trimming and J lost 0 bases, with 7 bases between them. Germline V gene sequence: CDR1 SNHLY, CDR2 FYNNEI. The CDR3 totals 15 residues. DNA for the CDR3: TGTGCCAGCAGTGTGATCCCCTCTGGGGCCAACGTCCTGACTTTC. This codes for CASSVIPSGANVLTF.

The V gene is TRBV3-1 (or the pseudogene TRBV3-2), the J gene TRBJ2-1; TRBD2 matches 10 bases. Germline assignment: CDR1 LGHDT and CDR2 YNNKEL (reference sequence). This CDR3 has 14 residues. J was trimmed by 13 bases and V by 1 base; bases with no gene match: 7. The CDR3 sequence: CASSQGLAGFPQFF. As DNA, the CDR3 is TGTGCCAGCAGCCAAGGACTAGCGGGCTTCCCCCAGTTCTTC.

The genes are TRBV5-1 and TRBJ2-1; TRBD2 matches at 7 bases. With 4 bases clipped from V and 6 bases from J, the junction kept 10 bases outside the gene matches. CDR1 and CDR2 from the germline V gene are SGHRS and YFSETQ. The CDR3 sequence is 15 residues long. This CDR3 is CASSLPLGEGNEQFF. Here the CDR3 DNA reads TGCGCCAGCAGCCTGCCCTTGGGGGAGGGCAATGAGCAGTTCTTC.

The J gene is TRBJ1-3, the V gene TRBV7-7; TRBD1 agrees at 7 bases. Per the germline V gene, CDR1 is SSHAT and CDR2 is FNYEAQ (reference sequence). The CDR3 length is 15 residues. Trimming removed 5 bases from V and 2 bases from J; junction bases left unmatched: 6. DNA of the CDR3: TGTGCCAGCAGCCAACAGGGGTCCCCTGGAAACACCATATATTTT. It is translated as CASSQQGSPGNTIYF.

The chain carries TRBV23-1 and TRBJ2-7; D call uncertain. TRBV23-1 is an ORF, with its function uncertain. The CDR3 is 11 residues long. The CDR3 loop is CASSQSGNGDV. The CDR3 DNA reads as TGCGCCAGCAGTCAATCGGGGAATGGGGACGTC.

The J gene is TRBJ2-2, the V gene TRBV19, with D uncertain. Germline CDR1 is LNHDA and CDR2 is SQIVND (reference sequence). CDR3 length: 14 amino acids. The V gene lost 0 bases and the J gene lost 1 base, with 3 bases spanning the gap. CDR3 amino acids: CASSIDRNTGELFF. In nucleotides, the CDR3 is TGTGCCAGTAGTATAGATAGGAACACCGGGGAGCTGTTTTTT.

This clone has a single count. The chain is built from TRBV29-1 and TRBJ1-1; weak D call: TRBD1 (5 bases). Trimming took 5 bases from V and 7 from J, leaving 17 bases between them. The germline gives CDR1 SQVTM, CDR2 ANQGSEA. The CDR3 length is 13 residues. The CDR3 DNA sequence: TGCAGCGTTCCAGGACCCAGGGTTAGTGAAGCTTTCTTT. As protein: CSVPGPRVSEAFF.

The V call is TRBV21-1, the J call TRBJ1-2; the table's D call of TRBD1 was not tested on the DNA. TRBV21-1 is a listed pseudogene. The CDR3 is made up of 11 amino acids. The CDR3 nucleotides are TGTGCCAGCAGCAAACCTGACAGGGTTACCTTC. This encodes CASSKPDRVTF.